A selection of T cell receptor beta chains follows, all from one sample in a study of cytomegalovirus exposure and HLA in healthy donors. The method was immunoSEQ multiplex PCR; TCRdb's version includes in-frame clones alone and lacks a portion of them. The profile covers some 170,000 clones, with about 87% appearing a single time and roughly 1.4% taken by the ten largest. The specimen sequenced was PBMCs. The receptors were sampled from a woman in her 30s in good health and CMV-seronegative. Both conserved end residues are part of each CDR3. The order of the fields is D gene, clone size, J gene, V gene, CDR3 protein, CDR3 DNA. D genes are given only for firm matches. Expanded clones are given a class, and other clones once, few, many or no size at all.

D gene: .; clone size: .; J gene: TRBJ1-5; V gene: TRBV6-1; CDR3 protein: CASSAEGLSNQPQHF; CDR3 DNA: TGTGCCAGCAGTGCTGAGGGATTGAGCAATCAGCCCCAGCATTTT
D gene: .; clone size: once; J gene: TRBJ2-1; V gene: TRBV7-9; CDR3 protein: CASSLVYGYNEQFF; CDR3 DNA: TGTGCCAGCAGCTTAGTGTACGGCTACAATGAGCAGTTCTTC
D gene: .; clone size: .; J gene: TRBJ1-5; V gene: TRBV15; CDR3 protein: CATSDRGGLGQPQHF; CDR3 DNA: TGTGCCACCTCAGATCGGGGGGGGCTGGGTCAGCCCCAGCATTTT
D gene: TRBD1; clone size: .; J gene: TRBJ1-6; V gene: TRBV27; CDR3 protein: CASSSDRGAYNSPLHF; CDR3 DNA: TGTGCCAGCAGTTCGGACAGGGGAGCCTATAATTCACCCCTCCACTTT
D gene: TRBD1; clone size: .; J gene: TRBJ1-1; V gene: TRBV5-1; CDR3 protein: CASSLEGGSDTEAFF; CDR3 DNA: TGCGCCAGCAGCTTGGAAGGGGGCTCTGACACTGAAGCTTTCTTT
D gene: .; clone size: .; J gene: TRBJ2-3; V gene: TRBV30; CDR3 protein: CAGAMGRSTDTQYF; CDR3 DNA: TGTGCCGGGGCCATGGGGCGGAGCACAGATACGCAGTATTTT
D gene: .; clone size: .; J gene: TRBJ2-2; V gene: TRBV11-2; CDR3 protein: CASSLAGELFF; CDR3 DNA: TGTGCCAGCAGCTTAGCTGGGGAGCTGTTTTTT
D gene: TRBD1; clone size: .; J gene: TRBJ1-4; V gene: TRBV5-4; CDR3 protein: CASSDGTGFSEKLFF; CDR3 DNA: TGTGCCAGCAGCGATGGGACAGGGTTTAGTGAAAAACTGTTTTTT
D gene: .; clone size: once; J gene: TRBJ2-1; V gene: TRBV5-1; CDR3 protein: CASSLAGSGHNEQFF; CDR3 DNA: TGCGCCAGCAGCTTAGCAGGGTCGGGTCACAATGAGCAGTTCTTC
D gene: .; clone size: .; J gene: TRBJ1-1; V gene: TRBV7-9; CDR3 protein: CASRSMASQRGTEAFF; CDR3 DNA: TGTGCCAGCAGATCCATGGCATCGCAGCGTGGCACTGAAGCTTTCTTT
D gene: .; clone size: .; J gene: TRBJ1-2; V gene: TRBV9; CDR3 protein: CASSFTPGGGYTF; CDR3 DNA: TGTGCCAGCAGCTTCACCCCAGGAGGGGGCTACACCTTC
D gene: .; clone size: .; J gene: TRBJ2-1; V gene: TRBV15; CDR3 protein: CATSREAGPSYNEQFF; CDR3 DNA: TGTGCCACCAGCAGAGAGGCGGGGCCCTCCTACAATGAGCAGTTCTTC
D gene: TRBD1; clone size: .; J gene: TRBJ1-4; V gene: TRBV15; CDR3 protein: CATSLRGQYEKLFF; CDR3 DNA: TGTGCCACCAGCTTGAGGGGACAGTATGAAAAACTGTTTTTT
D gene: .; clone size: .; J gene: TRBJ1-5; V gene: TRBV27; CDR3 protein: CASSQSGGNQPQHF; CDR3 DNA: TGTGCCAGCAGTCAGTCAGGGGGCAATCAGCCCCAGCATTTT
D gene: .; clone size: .; J gene: TRBJ1-1; V gene: TRBV9; CDR3 protein: CASSVGGGVPNTEAFF; CDR3 DNA: TGTGCCAGCAGCGTAGGGGGGGGAGTCCCGAACACTGAAGCTTTCTTT
D gene: .; clone size: .; J gene: TRBJ1-2; V gene: TRBV4-1; CDR3 protein: CASSQIGQLYGYTF; CDR3 DNA: TGCGCCAGCAGCCAGATCGGACAGCTCTATGGCTACACCTTC
D gene: .; clone size: .; J gene: TRBJ2-2; V gene: TRBV2; CDR3 protein: CASISRGNTGELFF; CDR3 DNA: TGTGCCAGCATCAGCAGGGGTAACACCGGGGAGCTGTTTTTT
D gene: .; clone size: .; J gene: TRBJ2-3; V gene: TRBV5-6; CDR3 protein: CASSRYVEGVTDTQYF; CDR3 DNA: TGTGCCAGCAGCCGCTATGTGGAAGGGGTCACAGATACGCAGTATTTT
D gene: TRBD1; clone size: .; J gene: TRBJ1-6; V gene: TRBV5-1; CDR3 protein: CASRSGGTDYNSPLHF; CDR3 DNA: TGCGCCAGCAGGTCGGGCGGGACAGACTATAATTCACCCCTCCACTTT
D gene: .; clone size: .; J gene: TRBJ1-4; V gene: TRBV29-1; CDR3 protein: CSVKQGADEKLFF; CDR3 DNA: TGCAGCGTGAAACAGGGCGCGGATGAAAAACTGTTTTTT
D gene: .; clone size: .; J gene: TRBJ1-1; V gene: TRBV4-1; CDR3 protein: CASSQVGLANTEAFF; CDR3 DNA: TGCGCCAGCAGCCAAGTCGGGTTGGCGAACACTGAAGCTTTCTTT
D gene: .; clone size: once; J gene: TRBJ2-3; V gene: TRBV27; CDR3 protein: CASSSRGLSETSDTQYF; CDR3 DNA: TGTGCCAGCAGTTCAAGAGGGCTTAGCGAGACCTCAGATACGCAGTATTTT
D gene: TRBD1; clone size: .; J gene: TRBJ2-7; V gene: TRBV7-8; CDR3 protein: CASTLTGPYEQYF; CDR3 DNA: TGTGCCAGCACCTTGACAGGGCCCTACGAGCAGTACTTC
D gene: TRBD1; clone size: few; J gene: TRBJ1-6; V gene: TRBV6-1; CDR3 protein: CASREQGTNNSPLHF; CDR3 DNA: TGTGCCAGCAGAGAACAGGGGACGAATAATTCACCCCTCCACTTT
D gene: TRBD1; clone size: .; J gene: TRBJ1-2; V gene: TRBV7-9; CDR3 protein: CASSSTDRGTRNYGYTF; CDR3 DNA: TGTGCCAGCAGCTCCACGGACAGGGGCACCCGGAACTATGGCTACACCTTC
D gene: TRBD1; clone size: .; J gene: TRBJ1-2; V gene: TRBV11-2; CDR3 protein: CASSQLRDRVFTYTF; CDR3 DNA: TGTGCCAGCAGCCAACTCCGGGACAGGGTTTTTACCTACACCTTC
D gene: TRBD2; clone size: once; J gene: TRBJ2-1; V gene: TRBV7-9; CDR3 protein: CASSLALASGGAYNEQFF; CDR3 DNA: TGTGCCAGCAGCTTAGCACTGGCTAGCGGGGGGGCATACAATGAGCAGTTCTTC
D gene: .; clone size: .; J gene: TRBJ1-1; V gene: TRBV6-5; CDR3 protein: CASSRRNTEAFF; CDR3 DNA: TGTGCCAGCAGCCGGAGAAATACTGAAGCTTTCTTT
D gene: TRBD2; clone size: .; J gene: TRBJ2-2; V gene: TRBV10-2; CDR3 protein: CASSFTLGVAGGPGTGELFF; CDR3 DNA: TGCGCCAGCAGTTTCACGCTGGGGGTAGCGGGGGGGCCGGGGACCGGGGAGCTGTTTTTT
D gene: .; clone size: .; J gene: TRBJ2-5; V gene: TRBV27; CDR3 protein: CASSLYRDTHPETQYF; CDR3 DNA: TGTGCCAGCAGTTTATACCGGGACACCCATCCCGAGACCCAGTACTTC
D gene: TRBD1; clone size: .; J gene: TRBJ1-2; V gene: TRBV5-1; CDR3 protein: CASSLRDREPQGGYTF; CDR3 DNA: TGCGCCAGCAGCCTCCGGGACAGGGAGCCCCAGGGTGGCTACACCTTC
D gene: .; clone size: once; J gene: TRBJ1-5; V gene: TRBV7-8; CDR3 protein: CASSFSGDSNQPQHF; CDR3 DNA: TGTGCCAGCAGCTTTTCCGGTGATAGCAATCAGCCCCAGCATTTT
D gene: TRBD1; clone size: .; J gene: TRBJ2-7; V gene: TRBV10-3; CDR3 protein: CALRTGSHEQYF; CDR3 DNA: TGTGCCCTACGGACAGGGTCCCACGAGCAGTACTTC
D gene: .; clone size: .; J gene: TRBJ2-7; V gene: TRBV19; CDR3 protein: CASSIDLLAGQEQYF; CDR3 DNA: TGTGCCAGTAGTATAGATCTTCTGGCAGGTCAAGAGCAGTACTTC
D gene: .; clone size: once; J gene: TRBJ1-2; V gene: TRBV6-5; CDR3 protein: CASSYGHTPNYGYTF; CDR3 DNA: TGTGCCAGCAGTTACGGGCACACTCCTAACTATGGCTACACCTTC
D gene: .; clone size: .; J gene: TRBJ1-5; V gene: TRBV15; CDR3 protein: CATSRDRAGNQPQHF; CDR3 DNA: TGTGCCACCAGCAGAGACAGGGCTGGCAATCAGCCCCAGCATTTT
D gene: .; clone size: .; J gene: TRBJ2-1; V gene: TRBV9; CDR3 protein: CASSVAAGGYNEQFF; CDR3 DNA: TGTGCCAGCAGCGTAGCCGCAGGGGGGTACAATGAGCAGTTCTTC
D gene: TRBD1; clone size: .; J gene: TRBJ2-2; V gene: TRBV7-2; CDR3 protein: CASSLTGSGELFF; CDR3 DNA: TGTGCCAGCAGCCTGACAGGGTCCGGGGAGCTGTTTTTT
D gene: .; clone size: .; J gene: TRBJ1-5; V gene: TRBV25-1; CDR3 protein: CASSEQGNNQPQHF; CDR3 DNA: TGTGCCAGCAGTGAACAGGGAAACAATCAGCCCCAGCATTTT
D gene: .; clone size: .; J gene: TRBJ1-1; V gene: TRBV29-1; CDR3 protein: CSVEGGRVMNTEAFF; CDR3 DNA: TGCAGCGTTGAAGGGGGGCGAGTTATGAACACTGAAGCTTTCTTT
D gene: .; clone size: .; J gene: TRBJ1-5; V gene: TRBV18; CDR3 protein: CASSEQESNQPQHF; CDR3 DNA: TGTGCCAGCTCAGAACAGGAGAGCAATCAGCCCCAGCATTTT
D gene: TRBD1; clone size: .; J gene: TRBJ1-3; V gene: TRBV6-6; CDR3 protein: CASRPGQVSGNTIYF; CDR3 DNA: TGTGCCAGCAGGCCTGGACAGGTATCTGGAAACACCATATATTTT
D gene: TRBD1; clone size: .; J gene: TRBJ1-2; V gene: TRBV15; CDR3 protein: CATSRDRDGYTF; CDR3 DNA: TGTGCCACCAGCAGGGACAGGGACGGCTACACCTTC
D gene: .; clone size: .; J gene: TRBJ2-5; V gene: TRBV2; CDR3 protein: CASSPGTFQETQYF; CDR3 DNA: TGTGCCAGCAGTCCCGGGACTTTCCAAGAGACCCAGTACTTC
D gene: .; clone size: .; J gene: TRBJ2-1; V gene: TRBV4-1; CDR3 protein: CASSQVGDATHEQFF; CDR3 DNA: TGCGCCAGCAGCCAAGTAGGAGACGCTACCCATGAGCAGTTCTTC
D gene: TRBD1; clone size: .; J gene: TRBJ1-2; V gene: TRBV4-2; CDR3 protein: CASSRAVGTGRFSYGYTF; CDR3 DNA: TGTGCCAGCAGCCGAGCTGTGGGGACAGGGAGATTTAGCTATGGCTACACCTTC
D gene: TRBD2; clone size: .; J gene: TRBJ2-6; V gene: TRBV7-6; CDR3 protein: CASSLELAGSSGANVLTF; CDR3 DNA: TGTGCCAGCAGCTTAGAGCTAGCGGGTTCCTCTGGGGCCAACGTCCTGACTTTC
D gene: TRBD2; clone size: .; J gene: TRBJ2-1; V gene: TRBV27; CDR3 protein: CASTYGGGYNEQFF; CDR3 DNA: TGTGCCAGCACTTACGGGGGGGGTTACAATGAGCAGTTCTTC
D gene: TRBD2; clone size: .; J gene: TRBJ2-1; V gene: TRBV4-3; CDR3 protein: CASSPGTSGYNEQFF; CDR3 DNA: TGCGCCAGCAGCCCCGGGACTAGCGGCTACAATGAGCAGTTCTTC
D gene: .; clone size: .; J gene: TRBJ1-2; V gene: TRBV5-6; CDR3 protein: CASSLVFGEGGYTF; CDR3 DNA: TGTGCCAGCAGCTTGGTATTCGGGGAGGGCGGCTACACCTTC
D gene: TRBD1; clone size: .; J gene: TRBJ1-2; V gene: TRBV28; CDR3 protein: CASSLTGGDNGYTF; CDR3 DNA: TGTGCCAGCAGTTTGACAGGGGGTGACAATGGCTACACCTTC
D gene: .; clone size: .; J gene: TRBJ2-2; V gene: TRBV27; CDR3 protein: CASSLWPQAANTGELFF; CDR3 DNA: TGTGCCAGCAGTTTATGGCCTCAGGCCGCGAACACCGGGGAGCTGTTTTTT
D gene: .; clone size: .; J gene: TRBJ1-1; V gene: TRBV29-1; CDR3 protein: CSVGEGMYTEAFF; CDR3 DNA: TGCAGCGTTGGCGAGGGTATGTACACTGAAGCTTTCTTT